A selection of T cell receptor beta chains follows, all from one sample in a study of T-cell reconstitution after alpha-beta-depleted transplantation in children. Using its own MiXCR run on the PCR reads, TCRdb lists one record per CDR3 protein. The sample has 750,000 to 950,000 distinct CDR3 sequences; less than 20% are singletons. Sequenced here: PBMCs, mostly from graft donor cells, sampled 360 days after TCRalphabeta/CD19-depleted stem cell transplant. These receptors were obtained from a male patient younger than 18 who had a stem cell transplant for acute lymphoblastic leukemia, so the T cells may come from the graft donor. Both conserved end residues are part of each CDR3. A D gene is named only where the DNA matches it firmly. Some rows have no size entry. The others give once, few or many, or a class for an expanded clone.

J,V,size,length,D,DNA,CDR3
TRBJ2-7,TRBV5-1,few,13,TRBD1,TGCGCCAGCAGCTTGGAAGGGGGCGGCGAGCAGTACTTC,CASSLEGGGEQYF
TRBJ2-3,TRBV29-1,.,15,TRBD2,TGCAGCGTTGCCTCCACCGGGAGGGCCCCAGATACGCAGTATTTT,CSVASTGRAPDTQYF
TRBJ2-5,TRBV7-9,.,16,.,TGTGCCAGCAGCTTAGTTGCGGGGCTACTGGGAGAGACCCAGTACTTC,CASSLVAGLLGETQYF
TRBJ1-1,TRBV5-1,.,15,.,TGCGCCAGCATCTTGGGGCCAGGTTTCGAGGAAAAAGCTTTCTTT,CASILGPGFEEKAFF
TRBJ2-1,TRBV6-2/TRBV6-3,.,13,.,TGTGCCAGCAGTTACGCGACCTACAATGAGCAGTTCTTC,CASSYATYNEQFF
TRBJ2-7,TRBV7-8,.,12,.,TGTGCCAGCAGCCCCCACCGCTACGAGCAGTACTTC,CASSPHRYEQYF
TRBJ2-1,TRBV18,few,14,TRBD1,TGTGCCAGCTCACAATCGACAGGGGGCAATGAGCAGTTCTTC,CASSQSTGGNEQFF
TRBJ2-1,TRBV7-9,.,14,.,TGTGCCAGCAGCGCCTACCCTGTTTACAATGAGCAGTTCTTC,CASSAYPVYNEQFF
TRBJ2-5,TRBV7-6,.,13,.,TGTGCCAGCAGCTTAGGGGATAGGAGGGCCCAGTACTTC,CASSLGDRRAQYF
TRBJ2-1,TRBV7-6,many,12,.,TGTGCCAGCAGCTTAGCCGGGCCTGAGCAGTTCTTC,CASSLAGPEQFF
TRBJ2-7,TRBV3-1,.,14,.,TGTGCCAGCAGCCAAGAAGCTGCGCAACCCGAGCAGTACTTC,CASSQEAAQPEQYF
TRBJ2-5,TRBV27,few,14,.,TGTGCCAGCAGTTTACAAGGGGCACAAGAGACCCAGTACTTC,CASSLQGAQETQYF
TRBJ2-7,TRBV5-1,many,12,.,TGCGCCAGCAGCGAAGAATCCTACGAGCAGTACTTC,CASSEESYEQYF
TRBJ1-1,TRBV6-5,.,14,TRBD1,TGTGCCAGCAGTTTACTTACAGGGGGCGCACGGGCTTTCTTT,CASSLLTGGARAFF
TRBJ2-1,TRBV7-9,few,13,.,TGTGCCAGCAGCCAAGCGCCCATCTTTGAGCAGTTCTTC,CASSQAPIFEQFF
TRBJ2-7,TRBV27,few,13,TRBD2,TGTGCCAGCAGTTTAGGGGCGCGGGGGTGGCAGTACTTC,CASSLGARGWQYF
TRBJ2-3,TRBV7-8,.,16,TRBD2,TGTGCCAGCAGCCATACGAAGCGGGGTAGGCGAGATACGCAGTATTTT,CASSHTKRGRRDTQYF
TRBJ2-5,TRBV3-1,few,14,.,TGTGCCAGCAGCCAAATCGGACGCCCAGAGACCCAGTACTTC,CASSQIGRPETQYF
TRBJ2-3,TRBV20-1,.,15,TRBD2,TGCAGTGCTAGCGACGGGAGGGTGGGCACAGATACGCAGTATTTT,CSASDGRVGTDTQYF
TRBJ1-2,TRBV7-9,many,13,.,TGTGCCAGCAGCTTTCAGGGGCACTATGGCTACACCTTC,CASSFQGHYGYTF
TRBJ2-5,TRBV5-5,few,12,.,TGTGCCAGCAGCCGGGACTTAGAGACCCAGTACTTC,CASSRDLETQYF
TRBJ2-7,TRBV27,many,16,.,TGTGCCAGCAGTTTCAACCCTATGAGAGCTAGCTACGAGCAGTACTTC,CASSFNPMRASYEQYF
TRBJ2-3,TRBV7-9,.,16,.,TGTGCCAGCACCCAAACCCGGCTCATATCCACAGATACGCAGTATTTT,CASTQTRLISTDTQYF
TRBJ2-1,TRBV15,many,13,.,TGTGCCACCAGCAGAGACTCGGAAACTGAGCAGTTCTTC,CATSRDSETEQFF
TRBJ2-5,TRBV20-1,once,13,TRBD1,TGCAGTGCAGGACAGGCTCGACGAGAGACCCAGTACTTC,CSAGQARRETQYF
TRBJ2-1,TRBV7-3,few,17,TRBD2,TGTGCCAGCAGCGCCACGGGACTAGCGGGGCCCAACAATGAGCAGTTCTTC,CASSATGLAGPNNEQFF
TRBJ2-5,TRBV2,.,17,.,TGTGCCAGCAGTGAAGGTGTTGCGGGCCTTTGGGGAGAGACCCAGTACTTC,CASSEGVAGLWGETQYF
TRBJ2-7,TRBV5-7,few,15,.,TGTGCCAGCAGCCTCATCAGGGTCTTTGGGGGGGAGCAGTACTTC,CASSLIRVFGGEQYF
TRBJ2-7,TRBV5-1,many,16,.,TGCGCCAGCAGCCCCGGACACCCTGGGAACCTTTACGAGCAGTACTTC,CASSPGHPGNLYEQYF
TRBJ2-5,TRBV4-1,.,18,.,TGCGCCAGCAGCCAAGTGATTCCCCAGCTCTCCCTTAAAGAGACCCAGTACTTC,CASSQVIPQLSLKETQYF
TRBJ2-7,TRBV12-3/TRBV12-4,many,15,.,TGTGCCAGCAGTTTACCTAGGCCGGTCTCCTACGAGCAGTACTTC,CASSLPRPVSYEQYF
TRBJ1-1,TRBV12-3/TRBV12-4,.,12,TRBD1,TGTGCCAGCAGTTTCTTTGACAGGGTTGCTTTCTTT,CASSFFDRVAFF
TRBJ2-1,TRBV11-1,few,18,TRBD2,TGTGCCAGCAGCTTAAAGGCCTACGGGAGGGCCGCCTACAATGAGCAGTTCTTC,CASSLKAYGRAAYNEQFF
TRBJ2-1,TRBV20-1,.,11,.,TGCAGTTCCACACCGGGCTACCCGGAGTTCTTC,CSSTPGYPEFF
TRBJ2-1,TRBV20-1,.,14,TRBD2,TGCAGTGTCCTAGCGGGAGCTTTGAACAATGAGCAGTTCTTC,CSVLAGALNNEQFF
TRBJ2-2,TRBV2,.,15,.,TGTGCCAGCAGTGAAGCTGGTCTGAACACCGGGGAGCTGTTTTTT,CASSEAGLNTGELFF
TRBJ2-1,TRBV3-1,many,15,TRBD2,TGTGCCAGCAGCGCCCGGGACTACTCCTACAATGAGCAGTTCTTC,CASSARDYSYNEQFF
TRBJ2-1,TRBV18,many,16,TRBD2,TGTGCCAGCTCACCAGAGGCGGGGGTCGATTACAATGAGCAGTTCTTC,CASSPEAGVDYNEQFF
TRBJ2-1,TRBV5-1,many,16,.,TGCGCCAGCAGCTTTCGATTTGCGAGAACTGACAATGAGCAGTTCTTC,CASSFRFARTDNEQFF
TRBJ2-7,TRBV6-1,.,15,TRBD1,TGTGCCAGCAGTGCCGACAGGGCGCAAGTCTACGAGCAGTACTTC,CASSADRAQVYEQYF
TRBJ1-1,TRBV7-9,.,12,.,TGTGCCAACAGGGACGACGGAACTGAAGCTTTCTTT,CANRDDGTEAFF
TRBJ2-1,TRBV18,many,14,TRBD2,TGTGCCAGCCAGACTAGCGGCTCCTACAATGAGCAGTTCTTC,CASQTSGSYNEQFF
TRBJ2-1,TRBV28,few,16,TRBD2,TGTGCCAGCAGTTTCCGCCGGACTAGCGGGAGAGGAGAGCAGTTCTTC,CASSFRRTSGRGEQFF
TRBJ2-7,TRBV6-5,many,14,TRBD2,TGTGCCAGCAGTTTAGCGGGAGGGGAGTACGAGCAGTACTTC,CASSLAGGEYEQYF
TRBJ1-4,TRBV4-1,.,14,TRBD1,TGCGCCAGCAGCCACTTCGACAGGGGAGGGTTACTGTTTTTT,CASSHFDRGGLLFF
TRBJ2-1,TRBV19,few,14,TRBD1,TGTGCCAGTAGTATAAGAACAGGGGTACATGAGCAGTTCTTC,CASSIRTGVHEQFF
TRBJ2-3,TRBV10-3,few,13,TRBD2,TGTGCCATAGGACGACTAGCGGGAGATACGCAGTATTTT,CAIGRLAGDTQYF
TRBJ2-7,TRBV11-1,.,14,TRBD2,TGTGCCAGCAGCCTAGAGGGACTAGCGGGCCCGCAGTACTTC,CASSLEGLAGPQYF
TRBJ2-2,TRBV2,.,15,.,TGTGCCAGCAGTGAGGACAAGGTCTACACCGGGGAGCTGTTTTTT,CASSEDKVYTGELFF
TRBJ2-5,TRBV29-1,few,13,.,TGCAGCGTTGACGGGCAGGGACAAGAGACCCAGTACTTC,CSVDGQGQETQYF
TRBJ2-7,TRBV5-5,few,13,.,TGTGCCAGCAGCCGGGAGAGCGGGCGGGAGCAGTACTTC,CASSRESGREQYF